These 22 T cell receptor gamma chains were sequenced from one sample in a study of γδ T cells in repeated Plasmodium falciparum infection. TCRdb called clones from the multiplex PCR reads again using CATT. The sample shows 30,000 or so gamma-chain clones, more than 1.4% of them seen only once. Gammadelta T cells were flow-sorted from PBMC into Vgamma9/Vdelta2+ and Vdelta2-negative populations for bulk analysis. Sequencing was performed on gamma-delta T cells from blood. The receptors originated from a pool of human donors (malaria-infected and uninfected, not separated).

This clone was picked up many times. A read error likely explains why the TCRdb protein, taken from a much larger clone, differs from this DNA's translation at residue 10; the protein shown is translated from the DNA. V is TRGV9 and J is TRGJP. The CDR3 totals 18 residues. Per germline, CDR1 GITISATS and CDR2 ISYDGTV (reference sequence). Unmatched junction bases numbered 13, after V lost 2 bases and J lost 9 bases. CDR3 sequence (DNA): TGTGCCTTGTGGGAGGACAATAAGGGGGGGTTGGGCAAAAAAATCAAGGTATTT. Translating gives CALWEDNKGGLGKKIKVF.

Comments on this clone: This likely traces to a read error, being one base from a far larger clone. Other DNA sequences in the sample encode the same CDR3. V and J are TRGV3 and TRGJP2. No J gene was available from TCRdb, and it was assigned here by a germline match of the DNA. Per germline, CDR1 VTNTFY and CDR2 YDVSTARD (reference sequence). The CDR3 consists of 13 residues. Here the CDR3 DNA reads TGTGCTACCTGGGACCTGATTGATTGGATCAAGACGTTT. This codes for CATWDLIDWIKTF.

This clone was recorded at least ten times. TCRdb's listed protein matches a much larger clone and diverges from this DNA's translation at residue 5, likely through a read error; the protein shown comes from the DNA. The chain joins TRGV9 to TRGJ1 or TRGJ2. Here the J gene was assigned by germline matching of the DNA, as TCRdb has none. CDR3 length: 11 amino acids. V shed 5 bases and J 9 bases; nucleotides not matched to a gene: 7. From germline, CDR1 is GITISATS and CDR2 ISYDGTV (reference sequence). The CDR3 bases are TGTGCCTTGTGGGGGGAACGTAAGAAACTCTTT. This encodes CALWGERKKLF.

For this clone: Translating this DNA gives a protein that differs at residue 11 from the TCRdb one, which belongs to a much larger clone; a read error is likely, and the protein shown is this translation. The gene calls are TRGV4 and TRGJ1 or TRGJ2. CDR1 is EGSTGY, CDR2 YDSYTSSV, per germline. This CDR3 is built from 13 residues. This CDR3 is CATWDGPDYKRLF. The CDR3 nucleotides are TGTGCCACCTGGGATGGGCCGGATTATAAGAGACTCTTT.

Remarks on this clone: The protein recorded in TCRdb matches a much larger clone and deviates from this DNA's translation at residue 6, suggesting a read error; the protein here is obtained by translating the DNA. The rearrangement joins TRGV9 to TRGJ1 or TRGJ2. TCRdb leaves out the J gene; it was filled in here by matching the DNA to germline. CDR1 is GITISATS and CDR2 is ISYDGTV in the germline V gene (reference sequence). V trimming: 2 bases; J trimming: 9 bases; junction bases outside the gene matches: 7. The CDR3 extends over 12 amino acids. The CDR3 protein is CALWEGLLKKLF. The CDR3 nucleotides are TGTGCCTTGTGGGAGGGACTTCTTAAGAAACTCTTT.

To note about this clone: The mismatch at residue 14 between this DNA's translation and the TCRdb protein of a much larger clone likely reflects a read error; the protein shown is translated from the DNA. V and J are TRGV9 and TRGJP. The J gene comes from matching the DNA to germline here; TCRdb lacks it. Germline loops: CDR1 GITISATS, CDR2 ISYDGTV (reference sequence). The CDR3 has 17 residues. CDR3 amino acids: CALWEVAPELGKKTKVF. The CDR3 DNA is TGTGCCTTGTGGGAGGTTGCGCCAGAGTTGGGCAAAAAAACCAAGGTATTT.

The sample holds a few counts of this clone. The TCRdb protein, from a much larger clone, departs from this DNA's translation at residue 4, likely by read error; the protein shown derives from the DNA. V is TRGV4 and J is TRGJP1. As TCRdb names no J gene, one was assigned here on the basis of a DNA match to germline. Looked up from germline, CDR1 is EGSTGY and CDR2 is YDSYTSSV. The CDR3 is made up of 13 amino acids. The DNA of the CDR3 is TGTGCCACCCGGGATGGGGCTGGTTGGTTCAAGATATTT. Amino acids: CATRDGAGWFKIF.

Comment on this clone: The TCRdb protein comes from a much larger clone and disagrees with this DNA's translation at residue 14, likely due to a read error; the protein given here is derived from the DNA. This rearrangement joins TRGV9 to TRGJP. TCRdb records no J gene; here it was assigned by comparing the DNA to germline. Germline CDR1 reads GITISATS; CDR2 reads ISYDGTV (reference sequence). The CDR3 extends over 18 amino acids. The CDR3 DNA follows: TGTGCCTTGTGGGAGGGTACGAAAGAGGGGTTGGGCAAAGAAATCAAGGTATTT. Translating it yields CALWEGTKEGLGKEIKVF.

This clone was seen repeatedly, ten times or more. Only one base separates this from a far larger clonotype, so it likely reflects a read error. This CDR3 is also generated by other DNA sequences in the sample. This sequence joins TRGV2 and TRGJ1 or TRGJ2. Germline assignment: CDR1 EGSNGY and CDR2 YDSYNSKV. The CDR3 totals 13 residues. The V segment lost 1 base and the J segment 4 bases; nucleotides outside the gene matches: 4. In DNA, the CDR3 is TGTGCCACCTGGGACGGATTATATTATAAGAAACTCTTT. Translated, it gives CATWDGLYYKKLF.

This clone showed up many times. TCRdb's protein, taken from a much larger clone, differs from this DNA's translation at residues 6 and 16, likely owing to a read error; the protein displayed comes from the DNA. The gene calls are TRGV9 and TRGJP. The J call may be incorrect, as the DNA end agrees better with TRGJP1. Germline V gives CDR1 GITISATS, CDR2 ISYDGTV (reference sequence). This CDR3 has 17 residues. CDR3 sequence: CALWEASGELGKKIKIF. In DNA form, the CDR3 reads TGTGCCTTGTGGGAGGCTTCTGGAGAGTTGGGCAAAAAAATCAAGATATTT.

In the case of this clone: TCRdb assigns this DNA the protein of a much larger clone, which departs from its translation at residue 11; this likely reflects a read error, and the protein shown comes from translating the DNA. The V gene is TRGV9, the J gene TRGJP. In the absence of a J gene in TCRdb, the DNA was matched to germline to assign it here. V lost 2 bases to trimming and J lost 11 bases; unmatched junction nucleotides: 15. This CDR3 comprises 18 residues. The germline V gene encodes CDR1 GITISATS and CDR2 ISYDGTV (reference sequence). DNA for the CDR3: TGTGCCTTGTGGGAGGACAATAAGGGGGAGATGGGCAAAAAAATCAAGGTATTT. Amino acid sequence: CALWEDNKGEMGKKIKVF.

In its sample, this clone was seen a few times. A far larger clone is one base from this, pointing to a likely read error. Within the sample, other DNA sequences also encode this same CDR3. The chain carries TRGV9 and TRGJP. No J gene was available from TCRdb, and it was assigned here by a germline match of the DNA. CDR1 and CDR2 (germline): GITISATS, ISYDGTV (reference sequence). J lost 9 bases, V lost 4 bases, and 12 bases had no gene match. The length of the CDR3 is 17 residues. The CDR3, as DNA: TGTGCCTTGTGGGAAAGAGGGGATATGTTGGGCAAAAAAATCAAGGTATTT. Translated, it gives CALWERGDMLGKKIKVF.

This clone was counted at least ten times. A far larger clone is one base from this, pointing to a likely read error. Other nucleotide sequences in the sample specify the same CDR3. J is TRGJ1 or TRGJ2 and V is TRGV9. TCRdb carries no J gene annotation; the J gene was assigned here by matching the DNA with germline. There are 10 residues in the CDR3. The germline gives CDR1 GITISATS, CDR2 ISYDGTV (reference sequence). The CDR3 loop is CALEPNKKLF. The CDR3 nucleotides are TGCGCCTTGGAACCTAATAAGAAACTCTTT.

This clone was counted between two and nine times. TCRdb has a much larger clone's protein, which differs at residue 13 from the translation of this DNA, likely because of a read error; what is shown is the protein translated from the DNA. This chain joins TRGV9 and TRGJP. TCRdb supplies no J gene; here it was assigned by aligning the nucleotide sequence to germline. The CDR3 totals 18 residues. Germline CDR1 is GITISATS and CDR2 is ISYDGTV (reference sequence). The CDR3 DNA reads as TGTGCCTTGTGGGAGGTTACACTTCAAGAGTTGGGCGAAAAAATCAAGGTATTT. Translating gives CALWEVTLQELGEKIKVF.

The table lists this clone with many counts. The protein TCRdb lists belongs to a much larger clone and differs from this DNA's translation at residue 4, which points to a read error; the protein shown is made from the DNA. CDR3 region: CALREVTNYYKKLF. CDR3 coding DNA: TGTGCCTTGCGGGAGGTTACGAATTATTATAAGAAACTCTTT. This chain links TRGV9 with TRGJ1 or TRGJ2. The J gene was missing in TCRdb and was found by matching the end of the DNA to germline. Germline loops: CDR1 GITISATS, CDR2 ISYDGTV (reference sequence). There are 14 residues in the CDR3.

About this clone itself: This DNA's translation and the protein TCRdb lists, from a much larger clone, do not match at residue 3, likely due to a read error; the protein shown is translated from the DNA. Other DNA variants within this sample encode the same CDR3. The J gene is TRGJ1 or TRGJ2, the V gene TRGV3. TCRdb gives no J gene; it was assigned here by matching the DNA to germline. Germline V CDR1 and CDR2: VTNTFY, YDVSTARD (reference sequence). The CDR3 is 13 residues long. CDR3 nucleotide sequence: TGTGCCCCCTGGGACAGGCTTTATTATAAGAAACTCTTT. It yields the protein CAPWDRLYYKKLF.

This clone was detected only a few times. Only one base separates this from a far larger clonotype, so it likely reflects a read error. The sample holds other DNA sequences that translate to the same CDR3. The J gene was not called, though the V gene is TRGV8. Germline CDR1 VENAVY, CDR2 YDSYNSRV. This CDR3 comprises 11 residues. In nucleotides, the CDR3 is TGTGCCACCTGGGATAGGAAGCAGAAGCTCTTT. This encodes CATWDRKQKLF.

The sample holds a few counts of this clone. The protein that TCRdb holds for this DNA derives from a much larger clone and differs from the translated DNA at residue 3, which likely indicates a read error; the protein shown here is translated from the DNA. The chain uses TRGV8 and TRGJ1 or TRGJ2. No J gene was available from TCRdb, and it was assigned here by a germline match of the DNA. This CDR3 region has 14 residues. Per the germline V gene, CDR1 is VENAVY and CDR2 is YDSYNSRV. This CDR3 reads CAAWDPKNYYKKLF. The CDR3 bases are TGTGCCGCCTGGGACCCTAAGAATTATTATAAGAAACTCTTT.

A note on this clone: TCRdb's entry gives the protein of a much larger clone, which mismatches this DNA's translation at residue 4, likely from a read error; the protein reported here is translated from the DNA. V usage is TRGV9 and J usage is TRGJ1 or TRGJ2. TCRdb does not report a J gene; here it was assigned by matching the DNA to germline references. CDR3 size: 13 residues. V was pared by 9 bases and J by 5 bases, with 13 bases of the junction left unmatched. CDR1 GITISATS and CDR2 ISYDGTV come from the germline V gene (reference sequence). CDR3 DNA: TGTGCCTTGCGGGGGACTTCCGATTATAAGAAACTCTTT. It yields the protein CALRGTSDYKKLF.

This clone was detected a few times. The protein TCRdb gives is from a much larger clone and does not agree with this DNA's translation at residue 11, likely a read error; the protein shown here comes from the DNA. The CDR3 nucleotides read TGTGCCACCTGGGATGGACTAGAGTGGATGTACGATTCTTATTATAAGAAACTCTTT. Protein sequence: CATWDGLEWMYDSYYKKLF. This chain joins TRGV4 and TRGJ1 or TRGJ2. No J gene is reported in TCRdb; it was inferred here by comparing the DNA with germline. The ends lost 1 base at V and 3 bases at J; junction bases unmatched: 21. Germline V gives CDR1 EGSTGY, CDR2 YDSYTSSV. The CDR3 covers 19 residues.

Remarks on this clone: The TCRdb protein, from a much larger clone, departs from this DNA's translation at residue 4, likely by read error; the protein shown derives from the DNA. CDR3 protein: CALGPNKKLF. The CDR3, as DNA: TGTGCCTTGGGACCTAATAAGAAACTCTTT. The chain employs TRGV9 and TRGJ1 or TRGJ2. No J segment appears in TCRdb, so it was assigned here by matching the sequence to germline. Germline assignment: CDR1 GITISATS and CDR2 ISYDGTV (reference sequence). J gave up 8 bases and V 9 bases, and 7 bases lay outside the gene matches. This CDR3 contains 10 residues.

This clone was observed a few times. The protein given by TCRdb reflects a much larger clone and differs at residue 9 from this DNA's translation, likely from a read error; the protein shown is the DNA's translation. The V and J genes are TRGV3 and TRGJ1 or TRGJ2. No J gene is reported in TCRdb; it was inferred here by comparing the DNA with germline. The trim removed 4 bases at V and 7 bases at J, leaving 13 bases unmatched. This CDR3 has 14 residues. Germline V CDR1 and CDR2: VTNTFY, YDVSTARD (reference sequence). The CDR3, as DNA: TGTGCCACCTGGGAAAGGCCCCTGTGGTATAAGAAACTCTTT. Its protein is CATWERPLWYKKLF.